The sequence of this T cell receptor beta chain was determined in a study of B cell selection in AIRE deficiency. On this clone itself: As yet, its antigen is unknown.

The CDR3 is 15 amino acids. V lost 2 bases and J lost 6; bases outside the gene matches: 2. In germline, CDR1 is SGHTA, CDR2 FQGNSA. Sorted regulatory T cells were CD4-positive, CD25-high and CD127-low or negative. Study-level points and caveats: Of 3,000 to 4,500 shared Treg TCRbeta sequences, over 25% were healthy-only, over 7% patient-only. Patient Tconv cells held roughly 33% of Treg sequences shared by healthy donors. Shorter CDR3s marked shared Treg sequences, biased toward few non-templated insertions.

Sequencing was performed with immunoSEQ multiplex PCR; in TCRdb, only in-frame clones are kept and a portion is missing. The sample carries some 14,000 clones, roughly 91% recorded once. The chain recombines TRBV7-2 with TRBJ2-1, with 12 nucleotides matching TRBD2. The sequence was obtained from a human donor with AIRE deficiency. What was sequenced was Tregs sorted from PBMCs. This CDR3 reads CASSLRTSGVNEQFF. For the CDR3, the DNA is TGTGCCAGCAGCTTAAGGACTAGCGGGGTCAATGAGCAGTTCTTC.